The 25 T cell receptor beta chains below come from one sample, sequenced in a study of early stage breast cancer tumors. Measured with immunoSEQ multiplex PCR; TCRdb has only the in-frame clones, and not every one. The sample shows about 63,000 clones, 60% to 85% of them seen only once. The specimen sequenced was blood. These receptors were collected from a person aged 30-39 years with breast cancer.

The chain is built from TRBV11-2 and TRBJ2-1, with 7 nucleotides matching TRBD2. The CDR3 runs 15 residues. Looked up from germline, CDR1 is SGHAT and CDR2 is FQNNGV. Unmatched junction bases numbered 4, after V lost 1 base and J lost 4 bases. CDR3 sequence (DNA): TGTGCCAGCAGCTTAGGGCTAGCGGAATACAATGAGCAGTTCTTC. Translated: CASSLGLAEYNEQFF.

This chain joins TRBV29-1 and TRBJ1-1; D remains unclear. The germline gives CDR1 SQVTM, CDR2 ANQGSEA. The CDR3 length is 14 residues. Trimming took 5 bases from V and 1 from J, leaving 14 bases between them. Here the CDR3 reads CSVKGVAENTEAFF. CDR3 nucleotide sequence: TGCAGCGTTAAAGGTGTGGCGGAGAACACTGAAGCTTTCTTT.

The CDR3 sequence: CASGSDREGQYWNEQFF. In nucleotides, the CDR3 is TGCGCCAGCGGGTCGGACAGGGAAGGCCAGTATTGGAATGAGCAGTTCTTC. V is TRBV5-1 and J is TRBJ2-1; 8 bases fit TRBD1. The trim removed 7 bases at V and 7 bases at J, leaving 19 bases unmatched. The germline V gene has CDR1 SGHRS and CDR2 YFSETQ. This CDR3 contains 17 residues.

This clone ranks as medium-sized. This sequence joins TRBV4-1 and TRBJ1-2; D unclear. There are 14 residues in the CDR3. Trimming pared 4 bases from V and 6 bases from J, leaving 15 bases between. CDR1 and CDR2 from the germline V gene are MGHRA and YSYEKL. The CDR3 loop reads CASSRPDVLHGYTF. CDR3 sequence (DNA): TGCGCCAGCAGCCGACCCGACGTTTTGCATGGCTACACCTTC.

This chain connects TRBV7-2 to TRBJ1-2, with D possibly matching TRBD1 (5 bases). Trimming took 5 bases from V and 5 from J, leaving 12 bases between them. The CDR3 extends over 13 amino acids. From germline, CDR1 is SGHTA and CDR2 FQGNSA. The CDR3 loop reads CASSPGPTYGYTF. CDR3 bases: TGTGCCAGCAGCCCGGGACCGACTTATGGCTACACCTTC.

The J gene is TRBJ2-1, the V gene TRBV4-1, with 12 bases that match TRBD2. Per the germline V gene, CDR1 is MGHRA and CDR2 is YSYEKL. The trim removed 2 bases at V and 5 bases at J, leaving 1 base unmatched. CDR3 length: 15 amino acids. The CDR3 sequence: CASSQTSGRNNEQFF. In nucleotides, the CDR3 is TGCGCCAGCAGCCAAACTAGCGGGAGGAACAATGAGCAGTTCTTC.

The genes are TRBV10-1 and TRBJ2-3; 10 bases agree with TRBD1. The CDR3 is 17 residues long. J was trimmed by 4 bases and V by 0 bases; bases with no gene match: 7. The germline gives CDR1 WNHNN, CDR2 SYGVQD (reference sequence). The CDR3 DNA is TGCGCCAGCAGTGAGTCCTTCCGGGACAGGGGTTCAGATACGCAGTATTTT. The encoded protein is CASSESFRDRGSDTQYF.

The rearrangement joins TRBV27 to TRBJ1-1; 8 positions agree with TRBD1. CDR3 length equals 14 residues. J lost 4 bases, V lost 5 bases, and 6 bases had no gene match. Germline CDR1 MNHEY, CDR2 SMNVEV (reference sequence). This chain's CDR3 is CASSPRQGITEAFF. CDR3 nucleotide sequence: TGTGCCAGCAGTCCCCGACAGGGGATCACTGAAGCTTTCTTT.

The CDR3 protein is CASGFRLNNEQFF. The CDR3 DNA is TGTGCCAGCGGTTTTAGACTCAACAATGAGCAGTTCTTC. The chain recombines TRBV2 with TRBJ2-1; D not resolved. Germline CDR1 reads SNHLY; CDR2 reads FYNNEI. This CDR3 has 13 residues. The V end lost 8 bases, the J end lost 5 bases, and 13 bases lay between the germline ends.

CDR3 nucleotides: TGTGCCAGCAGTCCCGACACCCTCAAAAACATTCAGTACTTC. Its protein product is CASSPDTLKNIQYF. V usage is TRBV2 and J usage is TRBJ2-4, with D uncertain. Between the trimmed V and J ends, which lost 5 bases and 3 bases, there was a span of 11 bases. This CDR3 contains 14 residues. CDR1 and CDR2 (germline): SNHLY, FYNNEI.

J is TRBJ2-5 and V is TRBV4-1; D gene uncertain. V was shortened by 10 bases and J by 3 bases, with 12 bases between the two germline ends. Germline V gives CDR1 MGHRA, CDR2 YSYEKL. The CDR3 is made up of 12 amino acids. CDR3 bases: TGCGCCACCCCGGGCCGCAAAGAGACCCAGTACTTC. It translates to CATPGRKETQYF.

The rearrangement uses TRBV30 and TRBJ1-5; no reliable D call. The CDR3 covers 14 residues. Germline loops: CDR1 GTSNPN, CDR2 SVGIG (reference sequence). The V and J ends lost 1 base and 3 bases respectively, with 10 bases between them. The CDR3 reads CAWSGGGVNQPQHF. For the CDR3, the DNA is TGTGCCTGGAGTGGGGGTGGGGTCAATCAGCCCCAGCATTTT.

The V gene is TRBV4-2, the J gene TRBJ2-2; 12 nucleotides line up with TRBD2. V dropped 1 base and J dropped 8; count of bases not matched to a gene: 5. CDR3 length: 16 amino acids. Germline assignment: CDR1 LGHNA and CDR2 YNFKEQ. Here the CDR3 DNA reads TGTGCCAGCAGCCAAGTTGGGCTAGCGGGAGGGGGGGAGCTGTTTTTT. This gives the protein CASSQVGLAGGGELFF.

CDR3 loop: CAWSDRVGETQYF. The CDR3 region has the DNA TGTGCCTGGTCCGACAGGGTCGGGGAGACCCAGTACTTC. The chain employs TRBV30 and TRBJ2-5; 7 positions match TRBD1. The CDR3 has 13 amino acids. CDR1 is GTSNPN, CDR2 SVGIG, per germline (reference sequence). With V trimmed by 5 bases and J by 5 bases, 8 bases remained unmatched. The complete variable domain, with remaining parts taken from reference TRBV30 and TRBJ2-5, reads SQTIHQWPATLVQPVGSPLSLECTVEGTSNPNLYWYRQAAGRGLQLLFYSVGIGQISSEVPQNLSASRPQDRQFILSSKKLLLSDSGFYLCAWSDRVGETQYFGPGTRLLVL.

The chain is built from TRBV29-1 and TRBJ2-7, with D hard to call. V lost 0 bases to trimming and J lost 3 bases, with 9 bases between them. The germline CDR1 and CDR2 sequences are SQVTM and ANQGSEA. The CDR3 spans 13 residues. CDR3 amino acids: CSVEELDGYEQYF. CDR3 nucleotide sequence: TGCAGCGTTGAAGAGCTGGACGGCTACGAGCAGTACTTC.

This clone has just a few counts. The chain recombines TRBV11-2 with TRBJ1-3; D call uncertain. The CDR3 is made up of 13 amino acids. The V and J ends lost 5 bases and 5 bases respectively, with 10 bases between them. CDR1 and CDR2 from the germline V gene are SGHAT and FQNNGV. The CDR3 DNA follows: TGTGCCAGCAGCAAAAAAACACGAAACACCATATATTTT. It yields the protein CASSKKTRNTIYF.

The V call is TRBV6-5, the J call TRBJ2-6; a weak D match, TRBD1 (5 bases). V was cut by 6 bases and J by 4 bases, with 13 bases left in between. The CDR3 covers 15 residues. Looked up from germline, CDR1 is MNHEY and CDR2 is SVGAGI. The DNA for the CDR3 is TGTGCCAGCAGCTATCAGGGTTCCGGGGCCAACGTCCTGACTTTC. Protein: CASSYQGSGANVLTF.

This clone was found once. The chain couples TRBV6-5 to TRBJ2-2, with D maybe TRBD1 (5 bases). V lost 10 bases and J lost 2, with 11 bases in between. This CDR3 region has 13 residues. Germline assignment: CDR1 MNHEY and CDR2 SVGAGI. The CDR3: CATSGYNTGELFF. In nucleotides, the CDR3 is TGTGCCACCTCAGGGTATAACACCGGGGAGCTGTTTTTT.

This clone turned up a few times. The rearrangement joins TRBV10-1 to TRBJ2-7, with D maybe TRBD1 (5 bases). Germline assignment: CDR1 WNHNN and CDR2 SYGVQD (reference sequence). V shed 2 bases and J shed 1 base, with 9 bases lying between them. The CDR3 covers 14 residues. CDR3 amino acids: CASSEPGKSYEQYF. The CDR3 coding sequence is TGCGCCAGCAGTGAGCCAGGGAAGTCCTACGAGCAGTACTTC.

The V gene is TRBV28, the J gene TRBJ1-1; possible D gene TRBD1, 6 bases. The V end was cut by 7 bases, the J end by 0 bases, with 18 bases between. The CDR3 is 16 residues long. Per the germline V gene, CDR1 is MDHEN and CDR2 is SYDVKM. The CDR3 DNA follows: TGTGCCAGCATCCCGAGGACAGACCTAATGAACACTGAAGCTTTCTTT. Translating it yields CASIPRTDLMNTEAFF.

The chain combines TRBV18 with TRBJ1-1; 7 positions match TRBD1. The germline gives CDR1 KGHSH, CDR2 LQKENI. This CDR3 spans 16 amino acids. With V trimmed by 3 bases and J by 1 base, 8 bases remained unmatched. CDR3 coding DNA: TGTGCCAGCTCACCTGCAGGGGGGGGCTCGAACACTGAAGCTTTCTTT. As protein: CASSPAGGGSNTEAFF.

This clone was detected only a few times. The V gene is TRBV10-3, the J gene TRBJ1-2, with 9 bases identical to TRBD1. The CDR3 covers 16 residues. Unmatched junction bases numbered 6, after V lost 3 bases and J lost 1 base. Looked up from germline, CDR1 is ENHRY and CDR2 is SYGVKD. Here the CDR3 DNA reads TGTGCCATCAGTGATCCCGGGGGACAGGGTAACTATGGCTACACCTTC. This translates into CAISDPGGQGNYGYTF.

This clone occurred a few times. The rearrangement uses TRBV30 and TRBJ1-2; no firm D call. The CDR3 covers 12 residues. From germline, CDR1 is GTSNPN and CDR2 SVGIG (reference sequence). The ends were cut back, 1 base at V and 4 bases at J, with 7 bases in the middle. CDR3 coding DNA: TGTGCCTGGAGTGCCAACAGCTATGGCTACACCTTC. It encodes CAWSANSYGYTF.

The rearrangement links TRBV30 to TRBJ1-6, with 8 bases identical to TRBD1. V dropped 0 bases and J dropped 9; count of bases not matched to a gene: 7. The CDR3 length is 15 residues. Germline-derived CDR1 and CDR2 are GTSNPN and SVGIG (reference sequence). CDR3 region: CAWSVGARGRSPLHF. CDR3 bases: TGTGCCTGGAGTGTAGGGGCCAGGGGGCGTTCACCCCTCCACTTT.

This rearrangement joins TRBV6-6 to TRBJ2-2; a weak D match, TRBD2 (6 bases). The CDR3 spans 13 residues. Germline V lookup: CDR1 MNHNY, CDR2 SVGAGI (reference sequence). V was cut by 3 bases and J by 7 bases, with 9 bases left in between. CDR3 region: CASSYGGNGELFF. The CDR3 DNA is TGTGCCAGCAGTTATGGGGGGAACGGGGAGCTGTTTTTT.